Sequencing of this T cell receptor (beta chain) was carried out in a study of molecular identifiers for immune sequencing clone quantification. There are a few counts of this clonotype. Making the bulk TCR libraries relied on previously described methods and listed TCR primers. One entry per CDR3 protein results from TCRdb running MiXCR on the PCR reads. The profile shows about 510,000 distinct CDR3 sequences, about a quarter of them singletons. The CDR3 is 18 residues long. Germline V lookup: CDR1 LGHNA, CDR2 YNFKEQ. The trim removed 0 bases at V and 2 bases at J, leaving 13 bases unmatched. Libraries for naive CD8 T cells, which were made from 20,000 to 1,000,000 sorted cells, drew on 10%, 30% or 50% of the RNA.

Sequences were obtained from naive CD8+ T cells from blood, with Jurkat cell RNA spiked in. As for subset: FACS-sorted CD8+CD4-CCR7+CD45RA+ naive T cells. The V and J genes are TRBV4-2 and TRBJ2-7, with TRBD2 matching 7 bases. The receptor comes from a human donor in good health. Some libraries in this study had Jurkat cell RNA spiked in. Here the CDR3 DNA reads TGTGCCAGCAGCCAAGATTCGCTAGCGGACTCAGGGACCTACGAGCAGTACTTC. Protein product: CASSQDSLADSGTYEQYF.